These 24 T cell receptor beta chains came from one sample sequenced in a study of cytomegalovirus exposure and HLA in healthy donors. PCR amplification relied on 60 Vbeta primers (plus 13 Jbeta primers). Assay used: immunoSEQ multiplex PCR; TCRdb lists only in-frame clones, some missing. The listing contains about 140,000 clones. The sequenced sample consisted of PBMCs. The receptors stem from a male donor in good health and CMV-seronegative.

V and J are TRBV5-6 and TRBJ1-1; tentative D call: TRBD1 (5 bases). V lost 1 base, J lost 5 bases, and 9 bases lay in between. Germline V gene sequence: CDR1 SGHDT, CDR2 YYEEEE. The CDR3 runs to 13 residues. CDR3 in DNA: TGTGCCAGCAGCTTGCTACGGGGGACTGAAGCTTTCTTT. It specifies CASSLLRGTEAFF. The whole variable domain, filled in from reference TRBV5-6 and TRBJ1-1, reads DAGVTQSPTHLIKTRGQQVTLRCSPKSGHDTVSWYQQALGQGPQFIFQYYEEEERQRGNFPDRFSGHQFPNYSSELNVNALLLGDSALYLCASSLLRGTEAFFGQGTRLTVV.

As DNA, the CDR3 is TGTGCCAGCAGCATACTAGCGGGGAGGACCGGGGAGCTGTTTTTT. It encodes CASSILAGRTGELFF. The genes are TRBV7-2 and TRBJ2-2, with 10 bases matching TRBD2. J gave up 5 bases and V 5 bases, and 5 bases lay outside the gene matches. CDR3 length: 15 amino acids. Germline loops: CDR1 SGHTA, CDR2 FQGNSA.

The J gene is TRBJ2-1, the V gene TRBV6-4; 7 bases align to TRBD1. This CDR3 comprises 13 residues. J gave up 4 bases and V 5 bases, and 2 bases lay outside the gene matches. Germline values: CDR1 MRHNA, CDR2 SNTAGT. Here the CDR3 reads CASSSQGYNEQFF. In nucleotides, the CDR3 is TGTGCCAGCAGTTCACAGGGGTACAATGAGCAGTTCTTC.

The chain couples TRBV29-1 to TRBJ2-5; TRBD2 might be the D (6 bases). Trimming left V 4 bases short and J 1 base short, with 13 bases between. Germline CDR1 is SQVTM and CDR2 is ANQGSEA. The CDR3 covers 14 residues. The CDR3 bases are TGCAGCGTTGTGTTTGCGGGACTCCAAGAGACCCAGTACTTC. Translated: CSVVFAGLQETQYF.

This sequence joins TRBV6-6 and TRBJ2-4; 12 bases align to TRBD2. This CDR3 is 16 amino acids long. After removal of 5 bases from V and 2 bases from J, the junction contained 4 bases not matched to a gene. CDR1 and CDR2 (germline): MNHNY, SVGAGI (reference sequence). DNA for the CDR3: TGTGCCAGCAGTCTCCTAGCGGGGGGGACCAAAAACATTCAGTACTTC. Translating it yields CASSLLAGGTKNIQYF.

This CDR3 reads CASSLGREGFPLHF. CDR3 in DNA: TGTGCCAGCAGCTTGGGCAGGGAAGGTTTTCCCCTCCACTTT. V and J are TRBV7-9 and TRBJ1-6; D is perhaps TRBD1 (5 bases). Between the trimmed V and J ends, which lost 3 bases and 13 bases, there was a span of 16 bases. Germline V gene data show CDR1 as SEHNR and CDR2 as FQNEAQ (reference sequence). This CDR3 contains 14 residues.

The gene calls are TRBV5-1 and TRBJ2-5; the D gene is possibly TRBD2 (6 bases). The end of the DNA fits TRBJ2-7 better, so the J call may be wrong. The CDR3 spans 14 residues. Per germline, CDR1 SGHRS and CDR2 YFSETQ. This chain's CDR3 is CASSLRRDSYEQYF. The CDR3 nucleotides read TGCGCCAGCAGCCTCCGGAGGGACTCCTACGAGCAGTACTTC.

The gene calls are TRBV28 and TRBJ2-5; TRBD1 matches at 7 bases. CDR1 is MDHEN, CDR2 SYDVKM, per germline. The V gene end was trimmed by 3 bases and the J gene end by 4 bases; junction bases not matched to a gene: 11. CDR3 size: 16 residues. The CDR3 bases are TGTGCCAGCAGTTTGTCCGGCAGGGGGTCGAGAGAGACCCAGTACTTC. As protein: CASSLSGRGSRETQYF.

CDR3 nucleotide sequence: TGTGCTAGTGGTCAAGGACAGGGTGCTGCCTATGGCTACACCTTC. It encodes CASGQGQGAAYGYTF. The V and J genes are TRBV12-5 and TRBJ1-2, with 8 bases that match TRBD1. The J segment lost 4 bases and the V segment lost 5 bases, leaving 9 bases of the junction unmatched. The CDR3 totals 15 residues. Germline V lookup: CDR1 LGHNT, CDR2 FRNRAP.

The V and J genes are TRBV27 and TRBJ2-5; 8 nucleotides align to TRBD1. The CDR3 totals 11 residues. CDR1 and CDR2 from the germline V gene are MNHEY and SMNVEV (reference sequence). The CDR3 loop is CGTGLVETQYF. In DNA form, the CDR3 reads TGTGGGACAGGGTTGGTAGAGACCCAGTACTTC.

The V call is TRBV21-1, the J call TRBJ1-5; the table's D call TRBD1 went unverified against the DNA. TRBV21-1 is deemed a pseudogene. The length of the CDR3 is 16 residues. CDR3: CASSKGDRYSNQPQHF. CDR3 DNA sequence: TGTGCCAGCAGCAAAGGTGACAGGTATAGCAATCAGCCCCAGCATTTT.

As to this clone: This CDR3 is also generated by other DNA sequences in the sample. This sequence joins TRBV5-1 and TRBJ2-1, with 12 nucleotides matching TRBD2. V was clipped by 4 bases and J by 4 bases; unmatched bases: 3. The germline V gene encodes CDR1 SGHRS and CDR2 YFSETQ. This CDR3 comprises 15 residues. The chain's CDR3 is CASSLGLAGYNEQFF. In DNA, the CDR3 is TGCGCCAGCAGCCTTGGACTAGCGGGGTACAATGAGCAGTTCTTC.

The rearrangement links TRBV4-3 to TRBJ2-3; D gene uncertain. In germline, CDR1 is LGHNA, CDR2 YSLEER. V was pared by 0 bases and J by 2 bases, with 9 bases between. The CDR3 has 15 amino acids. CDR3 sequence (DNA): TGCGCCAGCAGCCAAGATCCAGTTTCCACAGATACGCAGTATTTT. This codes for CASSQDPVSTDTQYF.

The V gene is TRBV27, the J gene TRBJ2-1; 8 bases align to TRBD2. In germline, CDR1 is MNHEY, CDR2 SMNVEV (reference sequence). V was clipped by 4 bases and J by 5 bases; unmatched bases: 7. The CDR3 consists of 15 residues. The CDR3 DNA is TGTGCCAGCAGTTACGGGACTAGTGATGACAATGAGCAGTTCTTC. As protein: CASSYGTSDDNEQFF.

The V call is TRBV28, the J call TRBJ2-1; TRBD1 agrees at 8 bases. The CDR3 has 16 residues. Germline CDR1 is MDHEN and CDR2 is SYDVKM. V was pared by 6 bases and J by 1 base, with 8 bases of the junction left unmatched. The CDR3 DNA reads TGTGCCAGCAGCCCTACCAGGGGGCGGTCCTACAATGAGCAGTTCTTC. Its translation: CASSPTRGRSYNEQFF.

The J gene is TRBJ2-1, the V gene TRBV6-5; TRBD1 matches at 9 bases. Germline CDR1 and CDR2: MNHEY and SVGAGI. The CDR3 spans 14 residues. Losses at the gene ends were 6 bases for V and 8 bases for J; bases not matched to a gene: 8. CDR3 protein: CASSRPGQGHEQFF. The DNA for the CDR3 is TGTGCCAGCAGCCGCCCGGGACAGGGCCATGAGCAGTTCTTC.

This chain joins TRBV19 and TRBJ2-5; 13 positions agree with TRBD2. There are 15 residues in the CDR3. Germline trimming cut 5 bases from V and 3 bases from J; bases unmatched to any gene: 3. Germline CDR1 and CDR2: LNHDA and SQIVND (reference sequence). The CDR3 DNA reads as TGTGCCAGTAGTCTGGGACTAGCGGGGAAAGAGACCCAGTACTTC. Its translation: CASSLGLAGKETQYF. Using reference TRBV19 and TRBJ2-5 for the parts outside the CDR3, the full variable domain is DGGITQSPKYLFRKEGQNVTLSCEQNLNHDAMYWYRQDPGQGLRLIYYSQIVNDFQKGDIAEGYSVSREKKESFPLTVTSAQKNPTAFYLCASSLGLAGKETQYFGPGTRLLVL.

The chain carries TRBV6-5 and TRBJ2-1; 9 positions match TRBD2. CDR1 MNHEY and CDR2 SVGAGI come from the germline V gene. There are 15 residues in the CDR3. J gave up 10 bases and V 0 bases, and 7 bases lay outside the gene matches. CDR3 loop: CASSYSWTSEGEQFF. The CDR3 nucleotides read TGTGCCAGCAGTTACTCCTGGACTAGCGAAGGCGAGCAGTTCTTC.

The chain joins TRBV19 to TRBJ2-3, with TRBD2 matching over 7 bases. Unmatched junction bases numbered 7, after V lost 5 bases and J lost 2 bases. CDR3 length equals 15 residues. Germline-derived CDR1 and CDR2 are LNHDA and SQIVND (reference sequence). Here the CDR3 reads CASSGGGSLTDTQYF. The CDR3 DNA reads TGTGCCAGTAGTGGGGGGGGGTCCCTCACAGATACGCAGTATTTT.

This sequence joins TRBV4-1 and TRBJ2-3, with TRBD1 as a possible D gene (6 bases). Germline CDR1 is MGHRA and CDR2 is YSYEKL. The ends were cut back, 0 bases at V and 2 bases at J, with 15 bases in the middle. This CDR3 contains 17 residues. This CDR3 reads CASSQEDRPPYTDTQYF. The CDR3, as DNA: TGCGCCAGCAGCCAAGAGGACAGACCCCCTTACACAGATACGCAGTATTTT.

This rearrangement joins TRBV28 to TRBJ2-5, with 7 bases that match TRBD2. The trim removed 5 bases at V and 2 bases at J, leaving 2 bases unmatched. The CDR3 length is 13 residues. From germline, CDR1 is MDHEN and CDR2 SYDVKM. CDR3 residues: CASSLGLQETQYF. CDR3 in DNA: TGTGCCAGCAGTCTGGGACTACAAGAGACCCAGTACTTC.

The J gene is TRBJ2-7, the V gene TRBV4-2; no reliable D call. V dropped 1 base and J dropped 0 bases, with 16 bases sitting between them. This CDR3 comprises 17 residues. Germline-derived CDR1 and CDR2 are LGHNA and YNFKEQ. The CDR3 here is CASSQGLEVLSSYEQYF. In nucleotides, the CDR3 is TGTGCCAGCAGCCAAGGGCTAGAGGTCCTAAGCTCCTACGAGCAGTACTTC.

On this clone: Germline is not matched at one junction end, which may reflect a read error. The chain recombines TRBV5-1 with TRBJ2-7; 7 bases fit TRBD1. CDR1 is SGHRS, CDR2 YFSETQ, per germline. The CDR3 sequence is 16 residues long. The CDR3: CASSLVGTANSYKQYF. The CDR3 DNA reads as TGCGCCAGCAGCTTGGTCGGGACAGCAAATTCCTACAAGCAGTACTTC.

The chain links TRBV2 to TRBJ1-1; maybe TRBD1 (6 bases). The germline V and J ends were trimmed by 8 bases and 0 bases, with 10 bases remaining between them. Germline V lookup: CDR1 SNHLY, CDR2 FYNNEI. CDR3 length: 13 residues. Written as DNA, the CDR3 is TGTGCCAGCGGACGGGACATGAACACTGAAGCTTTCTTT. Amino acid sequence: CASGRDMNTEAFF.